This paragraph covers one T cell receptor beta chain sequence. What it binds is unknown. Naive CD8+ T cells showed CD45RO-CCR7+CD27+CD95-. The data were obtained in a study of CXCR3-negative and CXCR3-positive naive CD8 T cells. Study-wide context: Some 150 million TRB reads were obtained in total, which works out to about 1.5 +/- 0.3 million per library.

TRB cDNA was prepared as libraries by UMI-labeled 5' RACE. With the 5' RACE reads reprocessed, TCRdb shows one record per CDR3 protein and no DNA. This sample's table reports over 100,000 distinct CDR3 sequences. The study's findings and limits: The TRB CDR3s that CXCR3-positive naive cells carried were more hydrophobic than those of CXCR3-negative naive cells.

This CDR3 spans 15 amino acids. Germline V CDR1 and CDR2: DFQATT, SNEGSKA (reference sequence). The rearrangement joins TRBV20-1 to TRBJ2-1; without DNA, the TCRdb call of TRBD2 cannot be checked. Input material: naive CXCR3+ CD8+ T cells from blood. Noted subset: CD45RO-CCR7+CD27+CD95- naive CD8+ T cells expressing CXCR3 (TNR3+). The sequence came from a human donor in good health. Some clones in this sample may be carry-over from other donors' samples. CDR3 protein: CSARDVAGGWNEQFF.